This entry features one T cell receptor (beta chain) sequence. Antigen unknown. The repertoire was sequenced with immunoSEQ multiplex PCR; TCRdb's copy has only in-frame clones and lacks some. Of around 170,000 clones in the sample, 85% are singletons; the top ten hold 16%. The donors were part of the roughly 120-subject validation cohort, which stood apart from the roughly 680-subject first cohort. CDR3 size: 15 residues. The V gene end was trimmed by 4 bases and the J gene end by 2 bases; junction bases not matched to a gene: 6. The V gene's germline CDR1 is SGHNT and CDR2 YYREEE (reference sequence). This entry comes from a study of cytomegalovirus exposure and HLA in healthy donors. General observations from the study: Subsequent analysis of the approximately 110 validation repertoires found a tendency for first-cohort TCR clusters to co-occur. The listing of roughly 160 TCR beta chains classed them as cytomegalovirus-associated. In vitro assays verified that three CMV-associated chains recognized CMV antigens specifically.

Sample: PBMCs. This chain connects TRBV5-4 to TRBJ2-1; the match to TRBD1 covers 7 bases. The sequence derives from a man aged 18 to 30 in good health and CMV-seropositive. The CDR3 bases are TGTGCCAGCAGCCCTACAGGGGACCCCTACAATGAGCAGTTCTTC. This translates into CASSPTGDPYNEQFF.